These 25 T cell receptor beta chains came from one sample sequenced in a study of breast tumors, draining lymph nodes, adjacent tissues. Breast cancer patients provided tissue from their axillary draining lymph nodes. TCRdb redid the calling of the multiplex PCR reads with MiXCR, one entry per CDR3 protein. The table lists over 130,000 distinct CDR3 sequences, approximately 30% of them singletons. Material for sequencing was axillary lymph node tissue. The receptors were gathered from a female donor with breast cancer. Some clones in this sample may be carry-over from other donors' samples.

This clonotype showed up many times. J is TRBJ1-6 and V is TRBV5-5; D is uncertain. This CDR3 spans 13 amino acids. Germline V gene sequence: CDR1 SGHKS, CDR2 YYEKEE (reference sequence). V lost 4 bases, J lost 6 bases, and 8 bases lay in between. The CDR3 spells CASSLGINSPLHF. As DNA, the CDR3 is TGTGCCAGCAGCCTGGGAATTAATTCACCCCTCCACTTT.

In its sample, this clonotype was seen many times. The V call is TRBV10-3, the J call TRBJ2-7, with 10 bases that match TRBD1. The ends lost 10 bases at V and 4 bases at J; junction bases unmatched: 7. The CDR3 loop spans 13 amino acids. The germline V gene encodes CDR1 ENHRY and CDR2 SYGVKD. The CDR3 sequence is CATGQGEGYEQYV. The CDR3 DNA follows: TGTGCCACCGGACAGGGGGAGGGATACGAGCAGTACGTC.

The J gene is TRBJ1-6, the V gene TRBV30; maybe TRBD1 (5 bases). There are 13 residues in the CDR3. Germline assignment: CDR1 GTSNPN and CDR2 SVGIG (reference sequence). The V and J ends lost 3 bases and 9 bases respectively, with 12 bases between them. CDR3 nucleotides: TGTGCCTGGAGAAATAAGGGGTCTTCACCCCTCCACTTT. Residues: CAWRNKGSSPLHF.

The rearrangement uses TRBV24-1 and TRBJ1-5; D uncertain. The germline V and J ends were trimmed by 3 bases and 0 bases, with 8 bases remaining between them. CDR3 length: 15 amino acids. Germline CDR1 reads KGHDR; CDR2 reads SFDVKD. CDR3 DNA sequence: TGTGCCACCAGTGATGTACAAGATAGCAATCAGCCCCAGCATTTT. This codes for CATSDVQDSNQPQHF.

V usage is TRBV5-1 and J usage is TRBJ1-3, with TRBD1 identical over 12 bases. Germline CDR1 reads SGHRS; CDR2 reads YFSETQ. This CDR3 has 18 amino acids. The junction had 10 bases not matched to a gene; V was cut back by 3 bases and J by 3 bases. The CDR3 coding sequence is TGCGCCAGCAGCTACCCTATGGGGACAGGGGGCGTTGGAAACACCATATATTTT. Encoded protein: CASSYPMGTGGVGNTIYF.

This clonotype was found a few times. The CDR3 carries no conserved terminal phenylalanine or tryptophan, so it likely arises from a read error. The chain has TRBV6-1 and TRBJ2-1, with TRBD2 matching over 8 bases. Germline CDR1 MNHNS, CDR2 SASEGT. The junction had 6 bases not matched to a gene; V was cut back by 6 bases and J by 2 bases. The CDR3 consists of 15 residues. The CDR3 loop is CASRKTGGTYNEQFL. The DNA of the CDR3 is TGTGCCAGCAGGAAAACGGGGGGGACCTACAATGAGCAGTTCCTC.

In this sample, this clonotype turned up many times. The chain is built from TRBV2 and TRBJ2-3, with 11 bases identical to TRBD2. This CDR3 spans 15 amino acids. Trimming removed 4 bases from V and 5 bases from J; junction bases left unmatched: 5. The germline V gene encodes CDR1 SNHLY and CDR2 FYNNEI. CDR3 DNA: TGTGCCAGCAGTGTTAGACTAGCGGGGTTAGATACGCAGTATTTT. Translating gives CASSVRLAGLDTQYF.

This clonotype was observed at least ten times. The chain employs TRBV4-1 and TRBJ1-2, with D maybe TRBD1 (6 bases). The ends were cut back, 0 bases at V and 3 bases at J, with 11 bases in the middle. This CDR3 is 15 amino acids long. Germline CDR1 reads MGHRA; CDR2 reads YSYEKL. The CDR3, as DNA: TGCGCCAGCAGCCAAGATGGCGGACAGTACTATGGCTACACCTTC. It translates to CASSQDGGQYYGYTF.

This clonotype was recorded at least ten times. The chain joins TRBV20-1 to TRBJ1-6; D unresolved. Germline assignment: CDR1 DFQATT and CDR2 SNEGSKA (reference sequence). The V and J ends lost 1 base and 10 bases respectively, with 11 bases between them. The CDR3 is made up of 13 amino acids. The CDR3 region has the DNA TGCAGTGCTAGAGTCAACAGCGGGTCACCCCTCCACTTT. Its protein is CSARVNSGSPLHF.

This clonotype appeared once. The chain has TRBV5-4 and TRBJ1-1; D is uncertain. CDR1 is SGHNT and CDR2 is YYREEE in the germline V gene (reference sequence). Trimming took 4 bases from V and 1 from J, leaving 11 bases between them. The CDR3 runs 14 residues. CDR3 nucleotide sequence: TGTGCCAGCAGCCCGCGGTGGGGGAACACTGAAGCTTTCTTT. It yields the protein CASSPRWGNTEAFF. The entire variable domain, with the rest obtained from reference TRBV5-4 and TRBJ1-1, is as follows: ETGVTQSPTHLIKTRGQQVTLRCSSQSGHNTVSWYQQALGQGPQFIFQYYREEENGRGNFPPRFSGLQFPNYSSELNVNALELDDSALYLCASSPRWGNTEAFFGQGTRLTVV.

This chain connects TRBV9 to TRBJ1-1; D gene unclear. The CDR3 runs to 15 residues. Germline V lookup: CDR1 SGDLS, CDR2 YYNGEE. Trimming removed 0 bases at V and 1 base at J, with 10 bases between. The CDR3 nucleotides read TGTGCCAGCAGCGTAGGACCCGACGGGAACACTGAAGCTTTCTTT. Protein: CASSVGPDGNTEAFF.

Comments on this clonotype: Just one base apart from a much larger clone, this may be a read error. The DNA for the CDR3 is TGTGCCATCAGTAAACTAGCGGGGGGGCCCTGGGAGCAGTACTTC. Residues: CAISKLAGGPWEQYF. This sequence joins TRBV10-3 and TRBJ2-7; 13 nucleotides agree with TRBD2. CDR1 and CDR2 from the germline V gene are ENHRY and SYGVKD. CDR3 size: 15 residues. Trimming removed 5 bases from V and 7 bases from J; junction bases left unmatched: 8.

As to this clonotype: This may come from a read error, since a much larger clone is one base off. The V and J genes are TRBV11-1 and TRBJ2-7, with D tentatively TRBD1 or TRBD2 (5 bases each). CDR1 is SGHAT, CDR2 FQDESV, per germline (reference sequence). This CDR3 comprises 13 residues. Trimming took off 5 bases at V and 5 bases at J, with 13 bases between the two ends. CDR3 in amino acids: CASSGTRSNEQYF. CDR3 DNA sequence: TGTGCCAGCAGCGGGACGAGGAGCAACGAGCAGTACTTC.

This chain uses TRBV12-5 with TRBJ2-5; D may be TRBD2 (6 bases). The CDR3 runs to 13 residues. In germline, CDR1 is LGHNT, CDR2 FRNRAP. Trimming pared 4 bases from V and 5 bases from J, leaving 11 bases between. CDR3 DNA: TGTGCTAGTGGTTACCCGGAGGGGGAGACCCAGTACTTC. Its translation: CASGYPEGETQYF.

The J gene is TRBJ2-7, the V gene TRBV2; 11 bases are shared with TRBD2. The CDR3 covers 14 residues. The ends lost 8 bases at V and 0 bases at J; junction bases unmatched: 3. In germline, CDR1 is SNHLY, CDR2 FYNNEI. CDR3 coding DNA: TGTGCCAGCTCCGGGACTAGCGGCTCCTACGAGCAGTACTTC. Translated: CASSGTSGSYEQYF.

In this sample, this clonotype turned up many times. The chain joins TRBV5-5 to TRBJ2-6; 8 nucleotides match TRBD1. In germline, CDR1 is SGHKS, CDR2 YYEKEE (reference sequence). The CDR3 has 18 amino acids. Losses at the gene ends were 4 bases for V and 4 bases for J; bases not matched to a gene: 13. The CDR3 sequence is CASSPVPQGATGANVLTF. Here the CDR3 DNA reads TGTGCCAGCAGCCCAGTTCCCCAGGGGGCGACAGGGGCCAACGTCCTGACTTTC. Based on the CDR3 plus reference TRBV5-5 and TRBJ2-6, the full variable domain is DAGVTQSPTHLIKTRGQQVTLRCSPISGHKSVSWYQQVLGQGPQFIFQYYEKEERGRGNFPDRFSARQFPNYSSELNVNALLLGDSALYLCASSPVPQGATGANVLTFGAGSRLTVL.

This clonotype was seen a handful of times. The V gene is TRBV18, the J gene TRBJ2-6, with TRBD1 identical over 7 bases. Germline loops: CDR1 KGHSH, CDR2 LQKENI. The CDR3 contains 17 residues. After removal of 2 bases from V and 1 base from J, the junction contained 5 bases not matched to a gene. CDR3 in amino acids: CASSPYRGGSGANVLTF. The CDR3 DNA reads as TGTGCCAGCTCACCATACAGGGGTGGGTCTGGGGCCAACGTCCTGACTTTC. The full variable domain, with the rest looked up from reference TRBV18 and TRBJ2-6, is NAGVMQNPRHLVRRRGQEARLRCSPMKGHSHVYWYRQLPEEGLKFMVYLQKENIIDESGMPKERFSAEFPKEGPSILRIQQVVRGDSAAYFCASSPYRGGSGANVLTFGAGSRLTVL.

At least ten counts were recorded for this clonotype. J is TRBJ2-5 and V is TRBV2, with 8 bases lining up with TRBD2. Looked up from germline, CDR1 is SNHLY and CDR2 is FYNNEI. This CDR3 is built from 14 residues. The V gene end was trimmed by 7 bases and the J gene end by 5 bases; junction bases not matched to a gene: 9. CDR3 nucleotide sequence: TGTGCCAGCACCAAAACGGGGGGGCTGGAGACCCAGTACTTC. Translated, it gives CASTKTGGLETQYF.

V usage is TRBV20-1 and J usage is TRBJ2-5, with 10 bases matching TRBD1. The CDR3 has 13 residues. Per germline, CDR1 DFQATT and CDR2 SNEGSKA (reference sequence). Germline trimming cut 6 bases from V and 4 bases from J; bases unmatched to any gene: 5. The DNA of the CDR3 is TGCAGTGCGGCAAGACAGGGGGCAGAGACCCAGTACTTC. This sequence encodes CSAARQGAETQYF.

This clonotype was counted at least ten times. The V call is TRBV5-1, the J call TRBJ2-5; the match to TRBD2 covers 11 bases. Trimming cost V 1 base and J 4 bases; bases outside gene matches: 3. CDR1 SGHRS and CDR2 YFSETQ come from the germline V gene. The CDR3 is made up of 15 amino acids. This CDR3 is CASSLSLAGGETQYF. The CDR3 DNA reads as TGCGCCAGCAGCTTGAGTCTAGCGGGGGGAGAGACCCAGTACTTC.

For the CDR3, the DNA is TGCGCCAGCAGTCCCGGGACTAGCGGCGCAGATACGCAGTATTTT. As protein: CASSPGTSGADTQYF. The rearrangement joins TRBV10-1 to TRBJ2-3; 11 bases are a match to TRBD2. From germline, CDR1 is WNHNN and CDR2 SYGVQD (reference sequence). There are 15 residues in the CDR3. V gave up 5 bases and J gave up 4 bases; unmatched junction bases: 5.

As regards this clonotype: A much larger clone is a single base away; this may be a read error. The DNA of the CDR3 is TGTGCCACCAGTCCCTCCCGTCCGCAGGCCACCGGGGAGCTGTTTTTT. Its translation is CATSPSRPQATGELFF. This sequence joins TRBV24-1 and TRBJ2-2, with D uncertain. The CDR3 has 16 amino acids. Germline V gene data show CDR1 as KGHDR and CDR2 as SFDVKD. Trimming took off 6 bases at V and 4 bases at J, with 17 bases between the two ends.

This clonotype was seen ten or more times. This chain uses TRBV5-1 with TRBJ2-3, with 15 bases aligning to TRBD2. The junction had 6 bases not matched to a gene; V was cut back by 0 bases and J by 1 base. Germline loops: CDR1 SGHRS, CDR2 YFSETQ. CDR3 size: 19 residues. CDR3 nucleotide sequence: TGCGCCAGCAGCTTGGCCGGACTAGCGGGGGGGCTTCGCACAGATACGCAGTATTTT. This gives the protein CASSLAGLAGGLRTDTQYF.

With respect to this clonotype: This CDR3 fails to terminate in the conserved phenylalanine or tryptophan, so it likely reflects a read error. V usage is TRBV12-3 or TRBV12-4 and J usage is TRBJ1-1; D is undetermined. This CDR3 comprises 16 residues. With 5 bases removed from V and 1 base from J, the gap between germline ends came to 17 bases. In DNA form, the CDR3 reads TGTGCCAGCAGTCCCACCAGGCCCAGTGGGAACACTGAAGCTTTCCTT. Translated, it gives CASSPTRPSGNTEAFL.

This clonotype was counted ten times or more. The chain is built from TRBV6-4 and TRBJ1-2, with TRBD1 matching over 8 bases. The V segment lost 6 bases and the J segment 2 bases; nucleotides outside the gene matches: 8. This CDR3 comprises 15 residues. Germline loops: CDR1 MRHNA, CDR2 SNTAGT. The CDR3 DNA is TGTGCCAGCAGACCCACTGGACAGGGAAACTATGGCTACACCTTC. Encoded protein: CASRPTGQGNYGYTF.